The 23 T cell receptor beta chains in this list originate from one sample, sequenced in a study of post-analysis software for immune sequencing data. General study findings and limits: Roughly five TRBV segments appeared more often in patients than in controls, and TRBV5-6, TRBV5-1 and TRBV20-1 were among these.

Which antigens these TCRs recognize remains unknown. Included in the TCR beta cDNA libraries were unique molecular identifiers. TCRdb redid the calling of the PCR reads with MiXCR, one entry per CDR3 protein. The sample includes approximately 150,000 distinct CDR3 sequences, 25% to 35% of them seen just once. The sequenced sample consisted of blood. These receptors were obtained from a girl aged 5-17 years with multiple sclerosis.

V and J are TRBV15 and TRBJ1-2; perhaps TRBD1 as D (5 bases). The CDR3 is 14 amino acids. V gave up 1 base and J gave up 6 bases, with 12 bases separating them. Germline lookup yields CDR1 LNHNV and CDR2 YYDKDF (reference sequence). The CDR3 DNA reads TGTGCCACCAGCAGAGCTTCAGGGTCCGATGGCTACACCTTC. This gives the protein CATSRASGSDGYTF.

At least ten counts were recorded for this clonotype. The V call is TRBV29-1, the J call TRBJ2-7, with TRBD2 as a possible D gene (6 bases). The CDR3 runs 12 residues. CDR1 and CDR2 (germline): SQVTM, ANQGSEA. Trimming stripped 4 bases from V and 3 bases from J, with 10 bases between. The CDR3 DNA reads as TGCAGCGTTGGGGGAGGTGTCTACGAGCAGTACTTC. Translating gives CSVGGGVYEQYF.

The sample holds many counts of this clonotype. The chain joins TRBV3-1 to TRBJ2-1, with 15 bases fitting TRBD2. In germline, CDR1 is LGHDT, CDR2 YNNKEL (reference sequence). Losses at the gene ends were 2 bases for V and 4 bases for J; bases not matched to a gene: 6. The CDR3 spans 18 residues. Here the CDR3 DNA reads TGTGCCAGCAGCCAACGGACTAGCGGGAGGGCCCATTACAATGAGCAGTTCTTC. The encoded protein is CASSQRTSGRAHYNEQFF.

Worth noting for this clonotype: A read error may explain this, as a much larger clone is one base away. V gene TRBV5-6 combines with J gene TRBJ1-2, with TRBD1 as a possible D gene (6 bases). CDR1 is SGHDT, CDR2 YYEEEE, per germline. This CDR3 has 16 residues. CDR3 in amino acids: CAGSVGVTGAGYGYTF. In DNA form, the CDR3 reads TGTGCCGGCAGCGTGGGGGTAACGGGGGCAGGCTATGGCTACACCTTC.

This clonotype was seen many times. The chain has TRBV3-1 and TRBJ2-1, with D maybe TRBD1 (6 bases). V dropped 0 bases and J dropped 5 bases, with 11 bases sitting between them. The CDR3 covers 15 residues. Per the germline V gene, CDR1 is LGHDT and CDR2 is YNNKEL (reference sequence). DNA for the CDR3: TGTGCCAGCAGCCAAGATACCACAGGGCACAATGAGCAGTTCTTC. It translates to CASSQDTTGHNEQFF.

Only a few counts were recorded for this clonotype. This chain links TRBV20-1 with TRBJ2-7; D perhaps matches TRBD2 (6 bases). The CDR3 has 14 residues. V lost 7 bases, J lost 6 bases, and 22 bases lay in between. Germline lookup yields CDR1 DFQATT and CDR2 SNEGSKA (reference sequence). The CDR3 is CSVSRDSRGPEQYF. In DNA form, the CDR3 reads TGCAGTGTCAGCCGGGACTCAAGGGGACCCGAGCAGTACTTC.

The genes are TRBV29-1 and TRBJ2-1, with 10 nucleotides matching TRBD2. Germline CDR1 reads SQVTM; CDR2 reads ANQGSEA. Germline trimming cut 4 bases from V and 6 bases from J; bases unmatched to any gene: 6. The CDR3 contains 14 residues. CDR3 sequence reads: CSVALAGVGNEQFF. The CDR3 bases are TGCAGCGTTGCCCTAGCGGGAGTTGGCAATGAGCAGTTCTTC.

This clonotype was seen ten or more times. The chain employs TRBV27 and TRBJ2-5; 14 bases line up with TRBD2. From germline, CDR1 is MNHEY and CDR2 SMNVEV (reference sequence). The CDR3 totals 15 residues. V gave up 5 bases and J gave up 5 bases; unmatched junction bases: 4. For the CDR3, the DNA is TGTGCCAGCAGTCGGACTAGCGGGAGGCAGGAGACCCAGTACTTC. Its protein product is CASSRTSGRQETQYF.

The sample holds many counts of this clonotype. The chain uses TRBV4-1 and TRBJ1-2, with D uncertain. Trimming removed 2 bases at V and 2 bases at J, with 9 bases between. The CDR3 totals 14 residues. Germline CDR1 and CDR2: MGHRA and YSYEKL. The CDR3 region has the DNA TGCGCCAGCAGCCAATCGGGCGGGAACTATGGCTACACCTTC. The encoded protein is CASSQSGGNYGYTF.

With regard to this clonotype: A much larger clone sits a single nucleotide away, making a read error possible. The chain uses TRBV4-1 and TRBJ1-5; D is ambiguous. This CDR3 has 17 residues. CDR1 is MGHRA, CDR2 YSYEKL, per germline. In DNA form, the CDR3 reads TGCGCCAGCAGCTGGCTATTCGACGCTTCTAGCAATCGGCCCCAGCATTTT. Translation gives CASSWLFDASSNRPQHF.

The rearrangement uses TRBV7-2 and TRBJ1-2, with TRBD1 identical over 7 bases. Per germline, CDR1 SGHTA and CDR2 FQGNSA. The CDR3 is made up of 14 amino acids. The ends lost 5 bases at V and 4 bases at J; junction bases unmatched: 7. CDR3 region: CASSQGQALYGYTF. CDR3 DNA: TGTGCCAGCAGCCAAGGACAGGCTCTCTATGGCTACACCTTC.

This clonotype occurred many times. The DNA for the CDR3 is TGTGCCAGCAGTCGACAGTACAACCAAGAGACCCAGTACTTC. Translating it yields CASSRQYNQETQYF. The gene calls are TRBV6-5 and TRBJ2-5; possible D gene TRBD1, 5 bases. V lost 5 bases and J 0 bases, leaving 10 bases between the germline ends. The CDR3 length is 14 residues. Germline CDR1 reads MNHEY; CDR2 reads SVGAGI.

This clonotype was seen only a few times. The V and J genes are TRBV18 and TRBJ2-5; 8 bases fit TRBD2. The CDR3 runs to 14 residues. In germline, CDR1 is KGHSH, CDR2 LQKENI. J gave up 4 bases and V 6 bases, and 7 bases lay outside the gene matches. CDR3: CASSPSGLGETQYF. The CDR3 DNA sequence: TGTGCCAGCTCCCCCTCGGGACTAGGAGAGACCCAGTACTTC.

The chain carries TRBV29-1 and TRBJ1-1; D unclear. CDR3 length equals 10 residues. Trimming stripped 3 bases from V and 4 bases from J, with 3 bases between. Germline CDR1 and CDR2: SQVTM and ANQGSEA. The CDR3 loop is CSVEVTEAFF. Written as DNA, the CDR3 is TGCAGCGTTGAGGTCACTGAAGCTTTCTTT.

This clonotype has ten or more counts. The V and J genes are TRBV4-1 and TRBJ2-1; 9 bases line up with TRBD1. The germline gives CDR1 MGHRA, CDR2 YSYEKL. This CDR3 spans 21 amino acids. After removal of 1 base from V and 4 bases from J, the junction contained 20 bases not matched to a gene. The CDR3 protein is CASSQVGSRTGADRLYNEQFF. CDR3 nucleotide sequence: TGCGCCAGCAGCCAAGTGGGGAGTAGGACAGGGGCCGATAGATTGTACAATGAGCAGTTCTTC.

Notes on this clonotype: A much bigger clone sits one base away, suggesting this may be a read error. The V and J genes are TRBV6-5 and TRBJ2-5; D gene uncertain. Germline V lookup: CDR1 MNHEY, CDR2 SVGAGI. Trimming removed 0 bases from V and 11 bases from J, with 16 bases in between. This CDR3 is built from 14 residues. In DNA, the CDR3 is TGTGCCAGCAGTTACTCGTCATACGCCAATGAGCAGTACTTC. The encoded protein is CASSYSSYANEQYF.

For the CDR3, the DNA is TGTGCCAGCAGCTTGGGTACGCACGACGAGCAGTACTTC. Translation gives CASSLGTHDEQYF. The chain employs TRBV7-8 and TRBJ2-7, with unresolved D. CDR3 length: 13 residues. CDR1 and CDR2 from the germline V gene are SGHVS and FQNEAQ. V was cut by 3 bases and J by 5 bases, with 11 bases left in between.

This clonotype is medium-sized by share. The chain links TRBV4-1 to TRBJ2-7; D gene uncertain. The length of the CDR3 is 15 residues. The germline CDR1 and CDR2 sequences are MGHRA and YSYEKL. V shed 1 base and J shed 4 bases, with 14 bases lying between them. CDR3 in amino acids: CASSQGHSAQYEQYF. The CDR3, as DNA: TGCGCCAGCAGCCAAGGTCACTCCGCCCAGTACGAGCAGTACTTC.

This chain connects TRBV20-1 to TRBJ2-6; D gene ambiguous. V dropped 5 bases and J dropped 0 bases, with 8 bases sitting between them. This CDR3 is 14 amino acids long. Per germline, CDR1 DFQATT and CDR2 SNEGSKA (reference sequence). The CDR3 protein is CSAYSFSGANVLTF. The CDR3 DNA follows: TGCAGTGCTTACAGCTTCTCTGGGGCCAACGTCCTGACTTTC.

In this sample, this clonotype turned up many times. This chain connects TRBV20-1 to TRBJ2-7, with 14 bases fitting TRBD2. V lost 6 bases and J lost 3; bases outside the gene matches: 7. The CDR3 is 15 residues long. Germline assignment: CDR1 DFQATT and CDR2 SNEGSKA (reference sequence). CDR3 protein: CSAYLTSGRVYEQYF. The CDR3 region has the DNA TGCAGTGCATACCTGACTAGCGGGAGGGTCTACGAGCAGTACTTC.

This clonotype has only a few counts. The gene calls are TRBV7-9 and TRBJ2-3; 8 bases match TRBD2. Trimming at V came to 4 bases and at J to 6 bases, leaving 15 bases not matched to a gene. CDR3 length: 17 residues. Germline CDR1 and CDR2: SEHNR and FQNEAQ (reference sequence). This chain's CDR3 is CASSSQGSAGGVDTQYF. In nucleotides, the CDR3 is TGTGCCAGCAGCTCCCAAGGTTCGGCGGGAGGTGTTGATACGCAGTATTTT.

This clonotype showed up many times. The chain has TRBV29-1 and TRBJ1-2; weak D call: TRBD1 (6 bases). The CDR3 covers 13 residues. Per the germline V gene, CDR1 is SQVTM and CDR2 is ANQGSEA. Trimming cost V 1 base and J 5 bases, with 11 bases left between them. In DNA, the CDR3 is TGCAGCGTTGAAGGGACAGCAATATATGGCTACACCTTC. Translating gives CSVEGTAIYGYTF.

This clonotype came up a few times. V is TRBV7-9 and J is TRBJ1-2; no clear D. CDR3 size: 13 residues. Germline-derived CDR1 and CDR2 are SEHNR and FQNEAQ (reference sequence). Trimming cost V 4 bases and J 12 bases, with 18 bases left between them. The CDR3 region has the DNA TGTGCCAGCAGCTCCGTGGGCTACGATGTCAACACCTTC. As protein: CASSSVGYDVNTF.